This T cell receptor (beta chain) was identified in a study of control samples from healthy donors and cancer patients. Produced via immunoSEQ multiplex PCR; TCRdb's table is partial and in-frame only. The sample records 150,000 or so clones, 80% to 95% being singletons. V lost 4 bases and J 5 bases, leaving 9 bases between the germline ends. Germline V gene sequence: CDR1 SGDLS, CDR2 YYNGEE. The CDR3 covers 13 residues. This TCR derives from a young man in good health. The specimen sequenced was blood. The chain links TRBV9 to TRBJ2-2; D is uncertain. In nucleotides, the CDR3 is TGTGCCAGCAGCCGATATTTTACCGGGGAGCTGTTTTTT. Translating it yields CASSRYFTGELFF.